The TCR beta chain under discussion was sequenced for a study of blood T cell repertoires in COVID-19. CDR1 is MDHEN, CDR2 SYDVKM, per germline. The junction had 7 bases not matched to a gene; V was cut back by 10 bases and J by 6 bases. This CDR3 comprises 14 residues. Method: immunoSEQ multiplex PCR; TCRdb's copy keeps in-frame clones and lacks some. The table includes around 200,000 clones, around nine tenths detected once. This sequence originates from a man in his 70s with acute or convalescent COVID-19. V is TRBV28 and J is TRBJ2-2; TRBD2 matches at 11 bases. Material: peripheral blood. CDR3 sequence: CATLTSGSSGELFF. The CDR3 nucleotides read TGTGCCACCCTAACTAGCGGGAGTTCCGGGGAGCTGTTTTTT.